This is a list of T cell receptor beta chains from one sample in a study of early stage breast cancer tumors. Using immunoSEQ multiplex PCR, the repertoire was profiled, and TCRdb retains in-frame clones only, with some absent. The sample includes just under 30,000 clones, just under 85% seen only once; the top ten take about a tenth. Sequences were obtained from blood. These receptors were collected from a person in their fifties with breast cancer. CDR3s include the opening cysteine and the closing phenylalanine or tryptophan. Clone size is not always given. Where it is, it says once, few, many or a class for expanded clones.

abundance	len	v_gene	j_gene	CDR3aa
NA	16	TRBV6-5	TRBJ1-1	CASSYSGDRGLLEAFF
NA	12	TRBV7-2	TRBJ2-3	CASSPNTDTQYF
NA	15	TRBV28	TRBJ2-1	CASSSTLAGGDEQFF
NA	15	TRBV15	TRBJ1-4	CATSRGGADNEKLFF
medium-sized	14	TRBV2	TRBJ2-7	CASSEWGQTYEQYF
NA	14	TRBV28	TRBJ2-5	CASSSPGQGETQYF
NA	13	TRBV9	TRBJ2-3	CASSVVSTDTQYF
NA	15	TRBV19	TRBJ2-3	CASSIARRRSDTQYF
few	13	TRBV19	TRBJ1-1	CASSIDENTEAFF
medium-sized	14	TRBV9	TRBJ1-5	CASSEDLREEPQHF
NA	15	TRBV7-9	TRBJ2-4	CASSFDGGASGIQYF
NA	13	TRBV6-5	TRBJ2-7	CARRDIDSYEQYF